The 23 T cell receptor beta chains reported below all come from one sample, sequenced in a study of shared clonotypes between healthy human individuals. Profiled with immunoSEQ multiplex PCR; TCRdb holds only in-frame clones, not every one. The sample shows over 750,000 clones, roughly 96% of them seen only once. Naive CD8 cells, CD45RO-negative and positively selected for CCR7, excluded terminally differentiated effector memory CD45RA+ cells. The specimen sequenced was naive CD8+ T cells sorted from blood. Receptors were obtained from a man aged 25-45 years in good health.

This sequence joins TRBV13 and TRBJ1-2; unclear D gene. Trimming pared 4 bases from V and 6 bases from J, leaving 15 bases between. This CDR3 is built from 14 residues. CDR1 PRHDT and CDR2 FYEKMQ come from the germline V gene (reference sequence). This CDR3 reads CASSSLSRLDGYTF. In DNA form, the CDR3 reads TGTGCCAGCAGCTCCCTGTCGAGGCTAGATGGCTACACCTTC.

On this clone: This specimen includes other DNA sequences encoding the same CDR3. This chain joins TRBV7-9 and TRBJ2-1, with 7 bases fitting TRBD2. This CDR3 comprises 14 residues. J was trimmed by 7 bases and V by 1 base; bases with no gene match: 4. Per the germline V gene, CDR1 is SEHNR and CDR2 is FQNEAQ (reference sequence). The CDR3 DNA reads as TGTGCCAGCAGCTTAGGTGGACTAGTGAATGAGCAGTTCTTC. Its translation: CASSLGGLVNEQFF.

The gene calls are TRBV5-5 and TRBJ1-3; 9 nucleotides match TRBD1. Germline V gives CDR1 SGHKS, CDR2 YYEKEE (reference sequence). The J segment lost 5 bases and the V segment lost 4 bases, leaving 4 bases of the junction unmatched. This CDR3 has 14 amino acids. CDR3 DNA sequence: TGTGCCAGCAGCACCGGACAGGGGAGAAACACCATATATTTT. This codes for CASSTGQGRNTIYF. The full variable domain, completed using reference TRBV5-5 and TRBJ1-3, is DAGVTQSPTHLIKTRGQQVTLRCSPISGHKSVSWYQQVLGQGPQFIFQYYEKEERGRGNFPDRFSARQFPNYSSELNVNALLLGDSALYLCASSTGQGRNTIYFGEGSWLTVV.

This sequence joins TRBV29-1 and TRBJ2-7, with 8 bases lining up with TRBD2. In germline, CDR1 is SQVTM, CDR2 ANQGSEA. Trimming cost V 4 bases and J 7 bases; bases outside gene matches: 9. There are 13 residues in the CDR3. The CDR3 region is CSVGAGGRGEQYF. The CDR3 bases are TGCAGCGTTGGTGCGGGAGGCCGTGGGGAGCAGTACTTC.

The chain recombines TRBV4-1 with TRBJ2-3; TRBD2 matches 7 bases. The CDR3 is made up of 17 amino acids. V lost 0 bases, J lost 0 bases, and 6 bases stayed unmatched. Germline CDR1 is MGHRA and CDR2 is YSYEKL. The CDR3 sequence: CASSQDRLADSTDTQYF. CDR3 bases: TGCGCCAGCAGCCAAGACCGGCTAGCGGATAGCACAGATACGCAGTATTTT.

The gene calls are TRBV7-6 and TRBJ2-7; D might be TRBD1 or TRBD2, each matching 6 bases. V was shortened by 2 bases and J by 5 bases, with 10 bases between the two germline ends. Germline assignment: CDR1 SGHVS and CDR2 FNYEAQ. This CDR3 is built from 13 residues. This CDR3 is CASSLRGLNEQYF. For the CDR3, the DNA is TGTGCCAGCAGCTTACGGGGGCTGAACGAGCAGTACTTC.

V and J are TRBV14 and TRBJ2-7; D unresolved. The V gene lost 2 bases and the J gene lost 7 bases, with 6 bases spanning the gap. The germline gives CDR1 SGHDN, CDR2 FVKESK. This CDR3 is built from 11 residues. The CDR3 sequence: CASSQTWEQYF. The CDR3, as DNA: TGTGCCAGCAGCCAAACGTGGGAGCAGTACTTC.

The CDR3 DNA sequence: TGCGCCAGCAGCCGCGGGACAGCCCCGGGATCCTACAATGAGCAGTTCTTC. Its protein is CASSRGTAPGSYNEQFF. The chain joins TRBV5-1 to TRBJ2-1, with a weak D call TRBD1 (7 bases). Deletions cut 4 bases from V and 1 base from J, with 18 bases between. Germline loops: CDR1 SGHRS, CDR2 YFSETQ. CDR3 length equals 17 residues.

This sequence joins TRBV4-1 and TRBJ2-1; no clear D gene. Trimming shortened V by 1 base and J by 3 bases, and 7 bases separated the two germline ends. This CDR3 is 14 amino acids long. Germline V CDR1 and CDR2: MGHRA, YSYEKL. CDR3 residues: CASSQAPLYNEQFF. Written as DNA, the CDR3 is TGCGCCAGCAGCCAAGCGCCTCTCTACAATGAGCAGTTCTTC.

This clone was seen a single time. The chain joins TRBV10-2 to TRBJ2-3; TRBD2 matches 8 bases. Germline assignment: CDR1 WSHSY and CDR2 SAAADI. The CDR3 length is 18 residues. Unmatched junction bases numbered 15, after V lost 2 bases and J lost 5 bases. DNA of the CDR3: TGCGCCAGCAGTGAGCGCGGTCGGGGCGGGAGGTCCCAAGATACGCAGTATTTT. Translation: CASSERGRGGRSQDTQYF.

This rearrangement joins TRBV7-9 to TRBJ2-7; TRBD2 might be the D (5 bases). Germline loops: CDR1 SEHNR, CDR2 FQNEAQ (reference sequence). V lost 3 bases and J lost 4, with 13 bases in between. There are 14 residues in the CDR3. The DNA of the CDR3 is TGTGCCAGCAGCTTGGAGGACTTCGGGTACGAGCAGTACTTC. The encoded protein is CASSLEDFGYEQYF. The variable domain in full, completed from reference TRBV7-9 and TRBJ2-7, reads DTGVSQNPRHKITKRGQNVTFRCDPISEHNRLYWYRQTLGQGPEFLTYFQNEAQLEKSRLLSDRFSAERPKGSFSTLEIQRTEQGDSAMYLCASSLEDFGYEQYFGPGTRLTVT.

V and J are TRBV6-1 and TRBJ1-1, with 8 bases lining up with TRBD1. With 4 bases clipped from V and 3 bases from J, the junction kept 7 bases outside the gene matches. Germline V gene sequence: CDR1 MNHNS, CDR2 SASEGT. This CDR3 spans 15 amino acids. The CDR3 sequence is CASSGETGVDTEAFF. CDR3 sequence (DNA): TGTGCCAGCAGTGGGGAGACAGGGGTGGACACTGAAGCTTTCTTT.

A few counts support this clone. CDR3 DNA sequence: TGTGCCAGCAGTAACCCCCGGACAGGGGTCTACGAGCAGTACTTC. This sequence encodes CASSNPRTGVYEQYF. The chain links TRBV6-1 to TRBJ2-7; 9 bases match TRBD1. Germline CDR1 reads MNHNS; CDR2 reads SASEGT. V dropped 5 bases and J dropped 3; count of bases not matched to a gene: 8. The CDR3 is 15 amino acids.

This sequence joins TRBV7-9 and TRBJ2-7, with D possibly matching TRBD2 (6 bases). The CDR3 totals 15 residues. The germline gives CDR1 SEHNR, CDR2 FQNEAQ (reference sequence). V gave up 4 bases and J gave up 0 bases, with 13 bases separating them. The CDR3 nucleotides are TGTGCCAGCAGCTCCGGGGACGGGAGCTCCTACGAGCAGTACTTC. It codes for CASSSGDGSSYEQYF.

This clone showed up just a few times. The V gene is TRBV29-1, the J gene TRBJ2-3; 13 nucleotides line up with TRBD2. The ends lost 6 bases at V and 7 bases at J; junction bases unmatched: 13. The germline V gene encodes CDR1 SQVTM and CDR2 ANQGSEA. The length of the CDR3 is 16 residues. The CDR3 sequence: CSVVGLAGVELNTQYF. CDR3 bases: TGCAGCGTGGTCGGACTAGCGGGAGTCGAATTGAATACGCAGTATTTT.

The chain is built from TRBV6-5 and TRBJ1-1; 7 bases map to TRBD1. J gave up 3 bases and V 6 bases, and 10 bases lay outside the gene matches. The CDR3 consists of 15 residues. Germline CDR1 is MNHEY and CDR2 is SVGAGI. The CDR3 sequence is CASRRRGQLYTEAFF. CDR3 nucleotides: TGTGCCAGCAGGAGGCGGGGACAGCTCTACACTGAAGCTTTCTTT.

The gene calls are TRBV21-1 and TRBJ2-1; TRBD2 was called by the table and not checked on the DNA. TRBV21-1 is tagged as a pseudogene. This CDR3 has 13 amino acids. This CDR3 is CASSKDGSGEQFF. CDR3 nucleotides: TGTGCCAGCAGCAAAGATGGCTCGGGTGAGCAGTTCTTC.

The gene calls are TRBV13 and TRBJ1-1; D not certain. V dropped 2 bases and J dropped 4 bases, with 14 bases sitting between them. The CDR3 is 15 residues long. CDR1 is PRHDT and CDR2 is FYEKMQ in the germline V gene (reference sequence). CDR3 sequence (DNA): TGTGCCAGCAGCTTACCGTCCGGACGGAGCACTGAAGCTTTCTTT. Translating gives CASSLPSGRSTEAFF.

The chain couples TRBV7-9 to TRBJ1-5; tentative D call: TRBD1 (6 bases). Germline V gives CDR1 SEHNR, CDR2 FQNEAQ (reference sequence). CDR3 size: 18 residues. V was shortened by 5 bases and J by 5 bases, with 25 bases between the two germline ends. CDR3 in DNA: TGTGCCAGCAGCCCCACTTCCCAGGACAGTCCTCCGGATCAGCCCCAGCATTTT. Residues: CASSPTSQDSPPDQPQHF.

The chain is built from TRBV29-1 and TRBJ2-1; a possible D gene is TRBD1 (6 bases). The CDR3 consists of 14 residues. Trimming left V 7 bases short and J 2 bases short, with 15 bases between. Per germline, CDR1 SQVTM and CDR2 ANQGSEA. CDR3 amino acids: CSATLQGPYNEQFF. CDR3 nucleotides: TGCAGCGCCACTCTACAGGGTCCCTACAATGAGCAGTTCTTC.

The chain couples TRBV7-8 to TRBJ2-1, with 12 nucleotides matching TRBD2. The CDR3 covers 15 residues. CDR1 and CDR2 from the germline V gene are SGHVS and FQNEAQ. V lost 4 bases, J lost 10 bases, and 8 bases stayed unmatched. The CDR3 sequence: CASSSSGRALREQFF. CDR3 nucleotides: TGTGCCAGCAGCTCTAGCGGGAGGGCCTTGCGCGAGCAGTTCTTC.

The chain joins TRBV28 to TRBJ2-5; 8 positions agree with TRBD1. The germline CDR1 and CDR2 sequences are MDHEN and SYDVKM. The CDR3 sequence is 13 residues long. The V gene end was trimmed by 5 bases and the J gene end by 5 bases; junction bases not matched to a gene: 4. CDR3 nucleotide sequence: TGTGCCAGCAGTGAGACAGGGGAGGAGACCCAGTACTTC. Amino acid sequence: CASSETGEETQYF.

The sample holds one count of this clone. The V and J genes are TRBV27 and TRBJ1-1; D is ambiguous. In germline, CDR1 is MNHEY, CDR2 SMNVEV (reference sequence). The CDR3 is 15 amino acids. Trimming removed 2 bases from V and 4 bases from J, with 14 bases in between. CDR3 sequence reads: CASSLGVGSGTEAFF. The CDR3 DNA reads as TGTGCCAGCAGTTTAGGGGTGGGTTCGGGCACTGAAGCTTTCTTT.